This T cell receptor beta chain was profiled in a study of neurological immune-mediated disorders. Study observations and caveats: HTLV-1-associated myelopathy had the most TCR clonal expansion, and multiple sclerosis had the least, less than healthy controls.

The germline V gene encodes CDR1 SGHRS and CDR2 YFSETQ. This CDR3 has 14 amino acids. The germline V and J ends were trimmed by 5 bases and 3 bases, with 12 bases remaining between them. MiXCR, applied by TCRdb to the 5' RACE reads, yields one record per CDR3 protein. This sample has 20,000 to 30,000 distinct CDR3 sequences, with 6.5% to 8% found just once. This clonotype was observed at least ten times. Its specificity is unknown. In Maryland, USA, blood bank volunteers were the healthy controls. The TCR sequence derives from a woman in her thirties or forties in good health. Sequenced input: PBMCs. The rearrangement joins TRBV5-1 to TRBJ2-1; D remains unclear. The CDR3 is CASSRLGSYNEQFF. The CDR3 coding sequence is TGCGCCAGCAGTCGCCTGGGCAGCTACAATGAGCAGTTCTTC.